The 4 T cell receptor beta chains presented below share a single source sample, sequenced in a study of Graves' ophthalmopathy and Graves' hyperthyroidism. Investigators amplified TCR beta CDR3 regions from RNA transcripts. RT-PCR with HTBI primers came first, then second-round multiplex PCR. Via MiXCR, TCRdb re-called the multiplex PCR reads, giving one row per CDR3 protein. The sample holds hundreds of thousands of distinct CDR3 sequences, over 40% seen once. The material sequenced was peripheral blood. The source of these receptors is an adult man with Graves' ophthalmopathy.

Turning to this clonotype: One base away lies a much larger clone, so this may be a sequencing read error. The V and J genes are TRBV10-3 and TRBJ1-2; 8 bases are shared with TRBD1. V gave up 3 bases and J gave up 3 bases; unmatched junction bases: 0. The CDR3 totals 13 residues. In germline, CDR1 is ENHRY, CDR2 SYGVKD. CDR3 DNA: TGTGCCATCAGTGACAGGGGGCACTATGGCTACACCTTC. Protein: CAISDRGHYGYTF.

The genes are TRBV5-1 and TRBJ1-1, with D hard to call. The CDR3 runs to 15 residues. The germline V gene encodes CDR1 SGHRS and CDR2 YFSETQ. V lost 1 base to trimming and J lost 6 bases, with 16 bases between them. The CDR3 here is CASSLKDGQRPEAFF. DNA of the CDR3: TGCGCCAGCAGCTTGAAGGACGGCCAGAGGCCTGAAGCTTTCTTT.

This clonotype was observed at least ten times. The V and J genes are TRBV27 and TRBJ2-7; 7 bases fit TRBD1. This CDR3 has 14 residues. Losses at the gene ends were 5 bases for V and 2 bases for J; bases not matched to a gene: 6. In germline, CDR1 is MNHEY, CDR2 SMNVEV (reference sequence). CDR3 nucleotide sequence: TGTGCCAGCAGTGCACAGGGGCTCCCCTACGAGCAGTACTTC. As protein: CASSAQGLPYEQYF.

This clonotype showed up many times. The chain employs TRBV10-3 and TRBJ2-7; 7 positions match TRBD1. The germline V gene encodes CDR1 ENHRY and CDR2 SYGVKD. J gave up 0 bases and V 6 bases, and 2 bases lay outside the gene matches. The CDR3 totals 13 residues. CDR3 amino acids: CAIRGDSSYEQYF. In nucleotides, the CDR3 is TGTGCCATCAGAGGGGACAGCTCCTACGAGCAGTACTTC.